This TCR beta chain was found in a study of T cell responses to AZD1222 COVID-19 vaccine. Overall study findings and caveats: Only a handful of people who got AZD1222 tested seropositive at baseline. Targeting of unmutated variant regions was reportedly seen in nearly half of spike-specific TCRs.

In regard to this clone: Antigen: not known.

V lost 8 bases, J lost 3 bases, and 22 bases lay in between. The germline CDR1 and CDR2 sequences are SNHLY and FYNNEI. There are 16 residues in the CDR3. Some clones are missing from TCRdb's copy, which holds only in-frame ones; the method was immunoSEQ multiplex PCR. In the table there are fewer than 150,000 clones, over 75% of which are singletons. The sequence was obtained from an adult in good health. The V gene is TRBV2, the J gene TRBJ1-1, with D perhaps TRBD1 (6 bases). Sequencing used peripheral blood, obtained on day 0 of AZD1222 vaccination. The CDR3 sequence is CASSLGRGRRDTEAFF. In DNA form, the CDR3 reads TGTGCCAGCTCCCTCGGCAGGGGCAGGCGGGACACTGAAGCTTTCTTT.